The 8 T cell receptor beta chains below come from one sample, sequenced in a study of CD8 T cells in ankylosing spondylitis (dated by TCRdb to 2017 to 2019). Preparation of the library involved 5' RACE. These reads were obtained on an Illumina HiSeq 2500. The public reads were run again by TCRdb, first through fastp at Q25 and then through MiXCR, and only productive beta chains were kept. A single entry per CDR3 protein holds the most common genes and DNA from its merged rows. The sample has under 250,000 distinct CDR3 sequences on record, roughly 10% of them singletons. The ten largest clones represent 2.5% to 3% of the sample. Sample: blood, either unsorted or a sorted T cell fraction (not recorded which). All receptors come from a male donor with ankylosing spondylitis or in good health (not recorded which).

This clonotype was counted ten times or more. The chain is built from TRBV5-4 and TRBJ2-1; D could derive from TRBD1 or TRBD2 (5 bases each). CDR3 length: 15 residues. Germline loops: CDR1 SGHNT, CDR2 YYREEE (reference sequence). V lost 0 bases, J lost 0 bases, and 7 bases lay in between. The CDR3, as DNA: TGTGCCAGCAGCTTGGTGGGGGACTCCTACAATGAGCAGTTCTTC. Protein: CASSLVGDSYNEQFF.

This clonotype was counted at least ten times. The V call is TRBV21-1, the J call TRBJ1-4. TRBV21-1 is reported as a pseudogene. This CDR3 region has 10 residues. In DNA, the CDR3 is TGTGCCAGCAGCTCCCAGCGTTTGTTTTTT. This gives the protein CASSSQRLFF.

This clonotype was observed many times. CDR3 in DNA: TGTGCCTGGAGTGTGGCGGGAGATACGCAGTATTTT. Its protein product is CAWSVAGDTQYF. V usage is TRBV30 and J usage is TRBJ2-3; perhaps TRBD2 as D (5 bases). Trimming stripped 0 bases from V and 5 bases from J, with 6 bases between. This CDR3 is built from 12 residues. Germline V CDR1 and CDR2: GTSNPN, SVGIG (reference sequence).

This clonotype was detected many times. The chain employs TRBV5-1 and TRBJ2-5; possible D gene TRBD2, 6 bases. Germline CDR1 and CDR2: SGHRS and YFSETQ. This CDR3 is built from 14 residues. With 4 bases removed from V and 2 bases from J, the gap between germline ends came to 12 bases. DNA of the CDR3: TGCGCCAGCAGCCCCCTCGGAGGGCAAGAGACCCAGTACTTC. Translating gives CASSPLGGQETQYF.

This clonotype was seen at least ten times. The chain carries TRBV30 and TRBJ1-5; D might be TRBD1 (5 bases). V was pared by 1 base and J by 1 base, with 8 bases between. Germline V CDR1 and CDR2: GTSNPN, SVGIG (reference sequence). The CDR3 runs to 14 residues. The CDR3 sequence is CAWSARVSNQPQHF. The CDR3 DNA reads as TGTGCCTGGAGTGCCAGGGTGAGCAATCAGCCCCAGCATTTT.

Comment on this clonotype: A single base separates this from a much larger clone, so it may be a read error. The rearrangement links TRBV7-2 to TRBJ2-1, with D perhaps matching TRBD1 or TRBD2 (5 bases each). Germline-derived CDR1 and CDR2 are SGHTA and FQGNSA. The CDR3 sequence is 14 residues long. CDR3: CASSLDSGLNGQFF. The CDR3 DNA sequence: TGTGCCAGCAGCCTGGACTCAGGGTTAAATGGGCAGTTCTTC.

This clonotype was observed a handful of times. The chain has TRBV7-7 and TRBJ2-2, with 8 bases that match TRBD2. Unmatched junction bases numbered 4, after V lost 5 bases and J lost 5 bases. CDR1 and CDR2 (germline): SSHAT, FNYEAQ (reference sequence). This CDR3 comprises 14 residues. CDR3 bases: TGTGCCAGCAGCCCGGGAGGGCCAACCGGGGAGCTGTTTTTT. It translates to CASSPGGPTGELFF.

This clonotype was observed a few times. Here the CDR3 reads CAWSVLNGQLTQYF. The CDR3, as DNA: TGTGCCTGGAGTGTACTAAACGGCCAGTTGACCCAGTACTTC. J is TRBJ2-5 and V is TRBV30; the D is unclear. V gave up 0 bases and J gave up 7 bases, with 15 bases separating them. This CDR3 is 14 amino acids long. The germline gives CDR1 GTSNPN, CDR2 SVGIG (reference sequence).